The TCR beta chain under discussion was sequenced for a study of cytomegalovirus exposure and HLA in healthy donors. The PCR had 60 Vbeta and 13 Jbeta primers. Some clones are missing from TCRdb's copy, which holds only in-frame ones; the method was immunoSEQ multiplex PCR. The sample includes some 78,000 clones, under 80% of them seen just once. The germline V and J ends were trimmed by 11 bases and 6 bases, with 20 bases remaining between them. CDR1 is ENHRY, CDR2 SYGVKD, per germline. This CDR3 is built from 14 residues. J is TRBJ2-1 and V is TRBV10-3, with D unresolved. This TCR was sampled from a man aged 35-49 years in good health and CMV-seropositive. The sample comprised PBMCs. CDR3 region: CAVGSNIAFNEQFF. Here the CDR3 DNA reads TGTGCCGTCGGTTCGAACATAGCATTCAATGAGCAGTTCTTC.